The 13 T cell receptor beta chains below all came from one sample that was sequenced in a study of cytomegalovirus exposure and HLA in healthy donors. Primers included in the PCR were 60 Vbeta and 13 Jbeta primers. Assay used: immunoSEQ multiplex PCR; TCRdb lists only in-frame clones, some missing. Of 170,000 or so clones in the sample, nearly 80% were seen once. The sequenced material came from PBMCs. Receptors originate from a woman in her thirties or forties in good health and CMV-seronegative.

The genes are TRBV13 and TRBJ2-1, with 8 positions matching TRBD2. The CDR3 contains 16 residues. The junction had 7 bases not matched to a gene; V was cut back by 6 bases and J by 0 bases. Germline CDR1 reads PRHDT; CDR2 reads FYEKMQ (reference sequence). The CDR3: CASSPNSGASYNEQFF. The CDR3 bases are TGTGCCAGCAGTCCTAATAGCGGGGCCTCCTACAATGAGCAGTTCTTC.

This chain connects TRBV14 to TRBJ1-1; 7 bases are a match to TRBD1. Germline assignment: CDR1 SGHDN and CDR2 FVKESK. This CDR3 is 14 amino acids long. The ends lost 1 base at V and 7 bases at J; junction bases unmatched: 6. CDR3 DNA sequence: TGTGCCAGCAGCCAAGGAGGGGGCGGGGATGAAGCTTTCTTT. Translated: CASSQGGGGDEAFF. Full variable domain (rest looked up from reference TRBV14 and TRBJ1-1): EAGVTQFPSHSVIEKGQTVTLRCDPISGHDNLYWYRRVMGKEIKFLLHFVKESKQDESGMPNNRFLAERTGGTYSTLKVQPAELEDSGVYFCASSQGGGGDEAFFGQGTRLTVV.

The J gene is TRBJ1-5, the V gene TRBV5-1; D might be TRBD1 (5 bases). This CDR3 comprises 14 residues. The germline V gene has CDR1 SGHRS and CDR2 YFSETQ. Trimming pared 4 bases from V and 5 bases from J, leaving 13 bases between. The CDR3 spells CASSLGWGDQPQHF. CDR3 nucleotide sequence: TGCGCCAGCAGCCTTGGGTGGGGGGATCAGCCCCAGCATTTT.

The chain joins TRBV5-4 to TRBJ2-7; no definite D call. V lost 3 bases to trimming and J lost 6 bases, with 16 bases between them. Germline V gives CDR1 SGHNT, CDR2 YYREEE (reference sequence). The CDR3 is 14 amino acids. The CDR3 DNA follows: TGTGCCAGCAGCTCAAACGGTCTGGTTGGCGAGCAGTACTTC. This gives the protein CASSSNGLVGEQYF.

CDR3 sequence reads: CASSYQPRGVEKLFF. CDR3 coding DNA: TGTGCCAGCAGTTACCAACCCAGGGGGGTTGAAAAACTGTTTTTT. The chain carries TRBV6-5 and TRBJ1-4, with 7 bases that match TRBD1. There are 15 residues in the CDR3. From germline, CDR1 is MNHEY and CDR2 SVGAGI. The junction had 7 bases not matched to a gene; V was cut back by 2 bases and J by 7 bases.

This chain's CDR3 is CASSLAGGQETQYF. CDR3 DNA sequence: TGCGCCAGCAGCTTAGCGGGGGGGCAGGAGACCCAGTACTTC. This sequence joins TRBV5-1 and TRBJ2-5; 10 positions agree with TRBD2. The CDR3 totals 14 residues. V was clipped by 2 bases and J by 5 bases; unmatched bases: 3. Germline lookup yields CDR1 SGHRS and CDR2 YFSETQ. Looking up the rest from reference TRBV5-1 and TRBJ2-5 gives the full variable domain: KAGVTQTPRYLIKTRGQQVTLSCSPISGHRSVSWYQQTPGQGLQFLFEYFSETQRNKGNFPGRFSGRQFSNSRSEMNVSTLELGDSALYLCASSLAGGQETQYFGPGTRLLVL.

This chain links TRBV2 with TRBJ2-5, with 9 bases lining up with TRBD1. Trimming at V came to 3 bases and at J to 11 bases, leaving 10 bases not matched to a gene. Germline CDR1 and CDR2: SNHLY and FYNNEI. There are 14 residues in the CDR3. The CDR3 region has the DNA TGTGCCAGCAGTGAGATTAACCGGGACAGGGAACAGTACTTC. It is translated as CASSEINRDREQYF.

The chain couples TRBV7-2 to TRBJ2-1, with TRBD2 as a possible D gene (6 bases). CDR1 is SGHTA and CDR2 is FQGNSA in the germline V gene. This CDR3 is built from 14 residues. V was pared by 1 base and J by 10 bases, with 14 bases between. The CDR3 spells CASSLERGAGEQFF. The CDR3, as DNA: TGTGCCAGCAGCTTAGAGAGGGGCGCGGGGGAGCAGTTCTTC.

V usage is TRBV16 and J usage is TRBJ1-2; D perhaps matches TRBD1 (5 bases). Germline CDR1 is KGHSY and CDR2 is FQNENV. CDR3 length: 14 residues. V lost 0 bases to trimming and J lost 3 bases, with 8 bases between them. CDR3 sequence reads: CASSQSGRDYGYTF. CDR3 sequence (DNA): TGTGCCAGCAGCCAATCTGGCAGGGACTATGGCTACACCTTC.

CDR3 sequence reads: CARGGLVTGELFF. CDR3 coding DNA: TGTGCCAGGGGAGGACTAGTAACCGGGGAGCTGTTTTTT. The chain links TRBV2 to TRBJ2-2; 7 positions agree with TRBD2. Trimming took 9 bases from V and 5 from J; bases not matched to a gene: 6. Germline values: CDR1 SNHLY, CDR2 FYNNEI. The CDR3 contains 13 residues.

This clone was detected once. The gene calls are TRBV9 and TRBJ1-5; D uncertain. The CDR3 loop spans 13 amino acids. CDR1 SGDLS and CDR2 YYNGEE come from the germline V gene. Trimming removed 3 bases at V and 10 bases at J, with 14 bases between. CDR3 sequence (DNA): TGTGCCAGCAGCGGAGGAGCCTCTGGCCCCCAGCATTTT. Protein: CASSGGASGPQHF.

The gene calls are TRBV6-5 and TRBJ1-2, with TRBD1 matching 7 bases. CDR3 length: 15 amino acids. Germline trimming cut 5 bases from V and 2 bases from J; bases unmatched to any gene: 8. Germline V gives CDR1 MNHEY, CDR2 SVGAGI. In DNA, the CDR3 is TGTGCCAGCAGTCCAGGACAGGAGGGGAACTATGGCTACACCTTC. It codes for CASSPGQEGNYGYTF.

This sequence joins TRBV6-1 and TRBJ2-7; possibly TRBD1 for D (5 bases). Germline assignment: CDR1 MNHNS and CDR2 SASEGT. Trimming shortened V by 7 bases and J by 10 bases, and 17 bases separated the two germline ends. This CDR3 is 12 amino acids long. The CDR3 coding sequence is TGTGCCAGCACGGAACCTCGACAGCTTCAGTACTTC. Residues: CASTEPRQLQYF.